These T cell receptor beta chains were read from a single sample in a study of blood T cell repertoires in COVID-19. Repertoires were generated with immunoSEQ multiplex PCR, while TCRdb's copy carries only in-frame clones and drops some. This sample has tens of thousands of clones, with roughly 80% found just once. The sequencing input was peripheral blood. The receptor set was obtained from a woman aged 70-85 years with acute or convalescent COVID-19. Both conserved end residues are part of each CDR3. D genes are given only for firm matches. Only part of the rows carry a size: once, few, many, or a class if the clone is expanded.

size	V	J	D	CDR3	DNA
.	TRBV15	TRBJ2-2	TRBD1	CATSGTGNSNTGELFF	TGTGCCACCAGCGGGACAGGGAATTCGAACACCGGGGAGCTGTTTTTT
once	TRBV7-2	TRBJ2-5	TRBD2	CASSLGTGGETQYF	TGTGCCAGCAGCTTAGGTACGGGAGGCGAGACCCAGTACTTC
.	TRBV5-1	TRBJ1-1	.	CASSFEGDTEAFF	TGCGCCAGCAGCTTTGAGGGGGACACTGAAGCTTTCTTT
few	TRBV7-6	TRBJ2-7	TRBD1	CASSLNSDRGSYEQYF	TGTGCCAGCAGCTTAAACTCCGACAGGGGATCCTACGAGCAGTACTTC
.	TRBV18	TRBJ2-2	TRBD1	CASAKGQANTGELFF	TGTGCCAGCGCGAAAGGACAGGCCAACACCGGGGAGCTGTTTTTT
.	TRBV4-2	TRBJ2-7	TRBD1	CASSQDRGSSYEQYF	TGTGCCAGCAGCCAAGACAGGGGGTCCTCCTACGAGCAGTACTTC
.	TRBV19	TRBJ1-5	.	CASRGTGGQPQHF	TGTGCCAGTAGGGGGACCGGGGGTCAGCCCCAGCATTTT
.	TRBV7-6	TRBJ1-2	TRBD1	CASSPQTGAGYGYTF	TGTGCCAGCAGCCCGCAGACAGGGGCAGGCTATGGCTACACCTTC
.	TRBV6-6	TRBJ2-2	TRBD1	CASSIGQGDTGELFF	TGTGCCAGCAGTATAGGACAGGGGGACACCGGGGAGCTGTTTTTT
.	TRBV3-1/TRBV3-2	TRBJ2-3	.	CASSINTPGTDTQYF	TGTGCCAGCAGCATTAATACTCCAGGGACAGATACGCAGTATTTT
.	TRBV9	TRBJ2-3	TRBD1	CASSVGQGGTDTQYF	TGTGCCAGCAGCGTAGGACAGGGTGGGACAGATACGCAGTATTTT
.	TRBV4-1	TRBJ1-2	.	CASSQDPGRDGYTF	TGCGCCAGCAGCCAAGATCCGGGCAGGGATGGCTACACCTTC
.	TRBV7-5	TRBJ1-5	.	CARSSGLTRYQPQHF	TGTGCCAGAAGCTCCGGACTGACCAGATATCAGCCCCAGCATTTT
.	TRBV6-5	TRBJ1-2	TRBD1	CASSYSSGQGGYGYTF	TGTGCCAGCAGTTACTCGAGCGGACAGGGGGGCTATGGCTACACCTTC
.	TRBV7-3	TRBJ2-2	.	CASSPEWRRTGELFF	TGTGCCAGCAGCCCCGAGTGGCGGAGGACCGGGGAGCTGTTTTTT
few	TRBV9	TRBJ1-2	TRBD1	CASSVADRVYGYTF	TGTGCCAGCAGCGTAGCGGACAGGGTCTACGGCTACACCTTC
once	TRBV2	TRBJ2-7	TRBD1	CASSGGTGYEQYF	TGTGCCAGCAGTGGGGGGACAGGCTACGAGCAGTACTTC
.	TRBV11-3	TRBJ2-1	TRBD2	CASSFLAGGKGEQFF	TGTGCCAGCAGCTTTCTAGCGGGGGGCAAAGGGGAGCAGTTCTTC
.	TRBV19	TRBJ2-7	TRBD2	CASSIRPRGNLYEQYF	TGTGCCAGTAGTATACGGCCGCGGGGGAACCTCTACGAGCAGTACTTC
.	TRBV4-3	TRBJ2-5	.	CASSQVAVGRETQYF	TGCGCCAGCAGCCAAGTGGCAGTGGGGAGGGAGACCCAGTACTTC
.	TRBV5-1	TRBJ2-7	.	CASKFSIQNEQYF	TGCGCCAGCAAGTTTAGTATCCAAAACGAGCAGTACTTC
.	TRBV7-9	TRBJ1-2	.	CASSLVGQRNANYGYTF	TGTGCCAGCAGCTTAGTTGGACAGCGGAACGCTAACTATGGCTACACCTTC
.	TRBV5-5	TRBJ1-1	.	CASSLGSGNTEAFF	TGTGCCAGCAGCTTGGGATCAGGGAACACTGAAGCTTTCTTT
.	TRBV4-3	TRBJ1-2	.	CASSQAPGLDYGYTF	TGCGCCAGCAGCCAAGCTCCCGGACTAGACTATGGCTACACCTTC
.	TRBV4-1	TRBJ1-3	.	CASSQDDGWVRTGNTIYF	TGCGCCAGCAGCCAAGATGACGGGTGGGTAAGGACTGGAAACACCATATATTTT
.	TRBV7-9	TRBJ1-6	TRBD1	CASSLQGASNSPLHF	TGTGCCAGCAGCCTTCAGGGGGCTTCAAATTCACCCCTCCACTTT
.	TRBV18	TRBJ2-2	.	CASSPLQDGTGELFF	TGTGCCAGCTCACCGCTGCAGGATGGTACCGGGGAGCTGTTTTTT
.	TRBV21-1	TRBJ2-3	.	CASSYIRLAGVQDTQYF	TGTGCCAGCAGCTATATCCGACTAGCGGGGGTCCAAGATACGCAGTATTTT
once	TRBV9	TRBJ2-3	TRBD2	CASSASSGGAPDTQYF	TGTGCCAGCAGCGCATCTAGCGGGGGGGCCCCAGATACGCAGTATTTT
few	TRBV10-3	TRBJ1-3	TRBD1	CAISSPFRAGGGNTIYF	TGTGCCATCAGTTCCCCCTTTAGAGCAGGGGGTGGAAACACCATATATTTT
.	TRBV7-2	TRBJ2-2	.	CASSPQGTGELFF	TGTGCCAGCAGTCCACAGGGCACCGGGGAGCTGTTTTTT
.	TRBV7-6	TRBJ2-3	.	CASSLTGTLADTQYF	TGTGCCAGCAGCTTAACAGGAACCTTAGCAGATACGCAGTATTTT
.	TRBV9	TRBJ2-2	.	CASSLIDTGELFF	TGTGCCAGCAGCTTAATCGACACCGGGGAGCTGTTTTTT
few	TRBV5-3	TRBJ1-6	TRBD1	CARSWGTGRFPNSPLHF	TGTGCCAGAAGCTGGGGGACAGGGAGGTTTCCTAATTCACCCCTCCACTTT
.	TRBV5-1	TRBJ1-4	.	CASSSPIRGSNEKLFF	TGCGCCAGCAGTTCTCCCATCAGGGGTTCAAATGAAAAACTGTTTTTT
.	TRBV7-9	TRBJ1-2	.	CASSEIITGPIYGYTF	TGTGCCAGCAGCGAAATAATCACAGGACCGATCTATGGCTACACCTTC
.	TRBV29-1	TRBJ2-3	TRBD1	CSAEADRFSDTQYF	TGCAGCGCGGAGGCGGACAGGTTTTCGGATACGCAGTATTTT
.	TRBV4-2	TRBJ1-3	.	CASSQDPGAGGNTIYF	TGTGCCAGCAGCCAAGATCCAGGGGCAGGTGGAAACACCATATATTTT
once	TRBV24-1	TRBJ2-7	.	CATSGGGGSYEQYF	TGTGCCACCAGTGGGGGAGGCGGCTCCTACGAGCAGTACTTC
.	TRBV29-1	TRBJ2-1	.	CSAWPGYNEQFF	TGCAGCGCCTGGCCGGGTTACAATGAGCAGTTCTTC
.	TRBV6-1	TRBJ1-2	.	CASSEPNRRVGYGYTF	TGTGCCAGCAGTGAACCCAACAGGCGTGTGGGCTATGGCTACACCTTC
once	TRBV27	TRBJ2-5	TRBD2	CASRQRWGGGAGETQYF	TGTGCCAGCAGGCAGCGGTGGGGCGGGGGGGCCGGAGAGACCCAGTACTTC
.	TRBV11-3	TRBJ1-6	TRBD1	CASSWGTGPISPLHF	TGTGCCAGCAGCTGGGGGACAGGGCCGATTTCACCCCTCCACTTT